The 4 T cell receptor beta chains reported below all come from one sample, sequenced in a study of OX40 agonist ivuxolimab in advanced cancers. TCRdb's copy holds only in-frame clones and misses some; the assay was immunoSEQ multiplex PCR. The table includes approximately 50,000 clones, roughly 84% detected once. Sequences were derived from CD4+ or CD8+ T cells sorted from blood, sampled in a trial of the OX40 agonist ivuxolimab. The receptor set was obtained from an adult with an advanced solid tumor such as melanoma, head and neck, liver or kidney cancer.

This chain uses TRBV11-2 with TRBJ2-5; D is unresolved. Germline CDR1 and CDR2: SGHAT and FQNNGV. Trimming took off 0 bases at V and 0 bases at J, with 5 bases between the two ends. The CDR3 is made up of 14 amino acids. The CDR3 is CASSLEGYQETQYF. As DNA, the CDR3 is TGTGCCAGCAGCTTAGAGGGGTACCAAGAGACCCAGTACTTC.

This clone was detected once. This sequence joins TRBV10-3 and TRBJ2-2; 7 bases fit TRBD2. CDR3 length equals 14 residues. Per the germline V gene, CDR1 is ENHRY and CDR2 is SYGVKD. V lost 4 bases and J lost 1; bases outside the gene matches: 0. CDR3 amino acids: CAISGGGNTGELFF. The CDR3 DNA reads TGTGCCATCAGTGGCGGGGGGAACACCGGGGAGCTGTTTTTT.

This clone has only one observation. The rearrangement links TRBV10-2 to TRBJ1-2; 11 bases agree with TRBD1. The trim removed 6 bases at V and 5 bases at J, leaving 5 bases unmatched. The CDR3 is 14 amino acids. Germline CDR1 and CDR2: WSHSY and SAAADI. The CDR3 sequence: CASRPGTGGYGYTF. CDR3 nucleotide sequence: TGCGCCAGCAGACCCGGGACAGGGGGGTATGGCTACACCTTC.

The V gene is TRBV28, the J gene TRBJ1-1; D uncertain. The germline V and J ends were trimmed by 3 bases and 3 bases, with 5 bases remaining between them. Looked up from germline, CDR1 is MDHEN and CDR2 is SYDVKM. CDR3 length equals 12 residues. CDR3 nucleotide sequence: TGTGCCAGCAGTTTTCGAGACACTGAAGCTTTCTTT. Protein sequence: CASSFRDTEAFF.